Shown below are 29 T cell receptor beta chains from a single sample sequenced in a study of blood T cell repertoires in COVID-19. The table came from immunoSEQ multiplex PCR; TCRdb's copy has only in-frame clones and leaves some out. The sample has 95,000 to 150,000 clones; over 70% are singletons. The sequenced sample consisted of peripheral blood. The source of these receptors is a woman between 50 and 59 years old with acute or convalescent COVID-19.

The chain uses TRBV2 and TRBJ2-1, with 11 nucleotides matching TRBD2. This CDR3 region has 19 residues. The V and J ends lost 4 bases and 1 base, in that order; junction bases with no gene match: 12. The germline CDR1 and CDR2 sequences are SNHLY and FYNNEI. This CDR3 is CASSGGTLGLAESYNEQFF. CDR3 in DNA: TGTGCCAGCAGTGGGGGCACCTTGGGACTAGCGGAGTCCTACAATGAGCAGTTCTTC.

The chain combines TRBV5-4 with TRBJ2-1; TRBD2 agrees at 7 bases. CDR1 is SGHNT, CDR2 YYREEE, per germline (reference sequence). This CDR3 region has 15 residues. V gave up 0 bases and J gave up 7 bases; unmatched junction bases: 7. Here the CDR3 DNA reads TGTGCCAGCAGCTTGGAGCGGGGAACTGTGAATGAGCAGTTCTTC. Encoded protein: CASSLERGTVNEQFF.

The chain uses TRBV29-1 and TRBJ2-7; tentative D call: TRBD2 (5 bases). The V end was cut by 5 bases, the J end by 6 bases, with 14 bases between. CDR3 length: 12 residues. CDR1 is SQVTM and CDR2 is ANQGSEA in the germline V gene. The CDR3 region is CSVWSPGGEQYF. CDR3 coding DNA: TGCAGCGTTTGGAGTCCAGGAGGCGAGCAGTACTTC.

The chain links TRBV6-5 to TRBJ2-7, with 8 bases fitting TRBD1. This CDR3 comprises 14 residues. Germline V CDR1 and CDR2: MNHEY, SVGAGI. Unmatched junction bases numbered 7, after V lost 6 bases and J lost 3 bases. CDR3 in amino acids: CASRAGTGFYEQYF. CDR3 nucleotides: TGTGCCAGCAGGGCCGGGACAGGATTCTACGAGCAGTACTTC.

The rearrangement links TRBV5-5 to TRBJ2-7; tentative D call: TRBD1 (6 bases). Germline V gene data show CDR1 as SGHKS and CDR2 as YYEKEE (reference sequence). Trimming took 4 bases from V and 2 from J, leaving 13 bases between them. The CDR3 is made up of 14 amino acids. The CDR3 DNA follows: TGTGCCAGCAGCGTACAGACAGGTCCCTACGAGCAGTACTTC. This encodes CASSVQTGPYEQYF.

This clone was seen just once. This chain connects TRBV14 to TRBJ2-7; TRBD1 agrees at 8 bases. CDR1 and CDR2 (germline): SGHDN, FVKESK. CDR3 length equals 15 residues. The ends lost 4 bases at V and 1 base at J; junction bases unmatched: 6. The CDR3 sequence: CASSPDRVRSYEQYF. Here the CDR3 DNA reads TGTGCCAGCAGCCCGGACAGGGTGAGGTCCTACGAGCAGTACTTC.

The V and J genes are TRBV2 and TRBJ1-1, with a weak D call TRBD1 (5 bases). The CDR3 runs to 15 residues. Germline CDR1 reads SNHLY; CDR2 reads FYNNEI. V lost 5 bases to trimming and J lost 4 bases, with 17 bases between them. Here the CDR3 DNA reads TGTGCCAGCAGTTTTTGGACAAACCCTGGCACTGAAGCTTTCTTT. Its protein is CASSFWTNPGTEAFF.

The sample holds a few counts of this clone. The V call is TRBV4-2, the J call TRBJ1-6, with D perhaps matching TRBD1 (5 bases). V lost 4 bases and J lost 8, with 18 bases in between. CDR3 length: 16 amino acids. Germline values: CDR1 LGHNA, CDR2 YNFKEQ. CDR3 region: CASSPQPDTVYSPLHF. In nucleotides, the CDR3 is TGTGCCAGCAGCCCACAACCGGACACCGTATATTCACCCCTCCACTTT.

The chain links TRBV12-3 or TRBV12-4 to TRBJ2-7, with TRBD1 matching over 7 bases. The CDR3 covers 13 residues. The V gene end was trimmed by 5 bases and the J gene end by 7 bases; junction bases not matched to a gene: 8. The CDR3 reads CASSINRGGEQYF. The CDR3 nucleotides are TGTGCCAGCAGTATCAACAGGGGTGGGGAGCAGTACTTC.

This sequence joins TRBV7-9 and TRBJ2-1; 14 positions agree with TRBD2. The CDR3 contains 17 residues. The V gene's germline CDR1 is SEHNR and CDR2 FQNEAQ (reference sequence). V trimming: 8 bases; J trimming: 3 bases; junction bases outside the gene matches: 9. CDR3 in DNA: TGTGCCAGCCCCTCTCCCGGGACTAGCGGGGGCTACAATGAGCAGTTCTTC. It is translated as CASPSPGTSGGYNEQFF. The full variable domain, with the rest looked up from reference TRBV7-9 and TRBJ2-1, is DTGVSQNPRHKITKRGQNVTFRCDPISEHNRLYWYRQTLGQGPEFLTYFQNEAQLEKSRLLSDRFSAERPKGSFSTLEIQRTEQGDSAMYLCASPSPGTSGGYNEQFFGPGTRLTVL.

The chain employs TRBV5-1 and TRBJ1-1; 7 bases match TRBD1. V gave up 2 bases and J gave up 0 bases; unmatched junction bases: 4. From germline, CDR1 is SGHRS and CDR2 YFSETQ. The CDR3 totals 15 residues. The CDR3 region has the DNA TGCGCCAGCAGCTTAGAGGGACAGCTGAACACTGAAGCTTTCTTT. Translating it yields CASSLEGQLNTEAFF.

This chain uses TRBV15 with TRBJ2-7; 12 nucleotides align to TRBD1. Trimming at V came to 7 bases and at J to 7 bases, leaving 8 bases not matched to a gene. Germline CDR1 and CDR2: LNHNV and YYDKDF (reference sequence). The CDR3 covers 14 residues. Here the CDR3 reads CATTPGQGALEQYF. CDR3 sequence (DNA): TGTGCCACCACCCCGGGACAGGGGGCATTAGAGCAGTACTTC.

The chain is built from TRBV5-6 and TRBJ1-1; D gene ambiguous. This CDR3 has 15 residues. The V gene lost 0 bases and the J gene lost 3 bases, with 12 bases spanning the gap. Germline V gene data show CDR1 as SGHDT and CDR2 as YYEEEE. As DNA, the CDR3 is TGTGCCAGCAGCTTGGTCGTGGGAGGTTACACTGAAGCTTTCTTT. This gives the protein CASSLVVGGYTEAFF.

This sequence joins TRBV19 and TRBJ2-1; 10 nucleotides line up with TRBD2. This CDR3 region has 13 residues. The junction had 11 bases not matched to a gene; V was cut back by 11 bases and J by 10 bases. Germline CDR1 and CDR2: LNHDA and SQIVND (reference sequence). The CDR3 here is CAVSSGGLGEQFF. CDR3 nucleotides: TGTGCCGTTTCTAGCGGGGGTCTGGGGGAGCAGTTCTTC.

The chain combines TRBV3-1 (or the pseudogene TRBV3-2) with TRBJ2-1; 12 bases are a match to TRBD2. With V trimmed by 1 base and J by 3 bases, 10 bases remained unmatched. CDR1 is LGHDT and CDR2 is YNNKEL in the germline V gene (reference sequence). This CDR3 spans 19 amino acids. CDR3 DNA: TGTGCCAGCAGCCAAGTGGGACGGGCTAGCGGGGGGGGCTACAATGAGCAGTTCTTC. Protein sequence: CASSQVGRASGGGYNEQFF.

The CDR3 sequence: CASRPRGPTYEQYF. As DNA, the CDR3 is TGTGCCAGCAGGCCCAGGGGGCCGACCTACGAGCAGTACTTC. The chain has TRBV6-5 and TRBJ2-7; 8 bases are a match to TRBD1. CDR1 is MNHEY and CDR2 is SVGAGI in the germline V gene. V lost 6 bases, J lost 2 bases, and 6 bases stayed unmatched. The CDR3 covers 14 residues.

J is TRBJ1-6 and V is TRBV14, with D hard to call. Trimming took 1 base from V and 7 from J, leaving 5 bases between them. Germline CDR1 SGHDN, CDR2 FVKESK. This CDR3 contains 13 residues. The CDR3 spells CASSQVSNSPLHF. The CDR3, as DNA: TGTGCCAGCAGCCAAGTGTCGAATTCACCCCTCCACTTT.

This chain links TRBV5-1 with TRBJ2-1; D may be TRBD2 (6 bases). Germline assignment: CDR1 SGHRS and CDR2 YFSETQ. CDR3 length: 14 amino acids. Trimming pared 3 bases from V and 1 base from J, leaving 8 bases between. CDR3 bases: TGCGCCAGCAGCTGGGACTGGTCCTACAATGAGCAGTTCTTC. Its translation: CASSWDWSYNEQFF.

V usage is TRBV7-2 and J usage is TRBJ2-3, with a tentative D call TRBD2 (6 bases). In germline, CDR1 is SGHTA, CDR2 FQGNSA. The length of the CDR3 is 14 residues. The V gene lost 0 bases and the J gene lost 6 bases, with 10 bases spanning the gap. Written as DNA, the CDR3 is TGTGCCAGCAGCTTAGCCCCTAGCGCGGATACGCAGTATTTT. Residues: CASSLAPSADTQYF.

The V and J genes are TRBV9 and TRBJ1-4, with D maybe TRBD1 (5 bases). Per the germline V gene, CDR1 is SGDLS and CDR2 is YYNGEE. Trimming removed 2 bases from V and 7 bases from J, with 9 bases in between. This CDR3 region has 13 residues. DNA of the CDR3: TGTGCCAGCAGCGTCAGGGTTGGTGAAAAACTGTTTTTT. As protein: CASSVRVGEKLFF.

The chain joins TRBV27 to TRBJ1-6; a weak D match, TRBD1 (6 bases). V was shortened by 4 bases and J by 10 bases, with 14 bases between the two germline ends. The CDR3 is made up of 14 amino acids. Germline loops: CDR1 MNHEY, CDR2 SMNVEV (reference sequence). CDR3 sequence: CASSSGQRGSPLHF. CDR3 nucleotides: TGTGCCAGCAGTTCGGGACAAAGAGGGTCACCCCTCCACTTT.

The chain employs TRBV18 and TRBJ1-1, with a possible D match to TRBD1 (5 bases). The CDR3 runs 15 residues. Germline-derived CDR1 and CDR2 are KGHSH and LQKENI. Trimming took off 5 bases at V and 1 base at J, with 14 bases between the two ends. CDR3 in amino acids: CASSSVRQGNTEAFF. In nucleotides, the CDR3 is TGTGCCAGCTCATCAGTTCGCCAGGGGAACACTGAAGCTTTCTTT. The whole variable domain, remainder taken from reference TRBV18 and TRBJ1-1, is NAGVMQNPRHLVRRRGQEARLRCSPMKGHSHVYWYRQLPEEGLKFMVYLQKENIIDESGMPKERFSAEFPKEGPSILRIQQVVRGDSAAYFCASSSVRQGNTEAFFGQGTRLTVV.

This clone came up once. The rearrangement joins TRBV4-2 to TRBJ1-1; maybe TRBD1 (5 bases). Trimming left V 0 bases short and J 8 bases short, with 13 bases between. Germline-derived CDR1 and CDR2 are LGHNA and YNFKEQ. There are 14 residues in the CDR3. The CDR3 sequence is CASSQEDSRGEAFF. DNA for the CDR3: TGTGCCAGCAGCCAAGAGGACTCTCGGGGGGAAGCTTTCTTT.

The table lists this clone with a few counts. The rearrangement joins TRBV6-1 to TRBJ1-3; 9 positions match TRBD1. Germline V gene lookup returns CDR1 MNHNS and CDR2 SASEGT. The CDR3 length is 16 residues. The ends lost 4 bases at V and 0 bases at J; junction bases unmatched: 4. CDR3 in DNA: TGTGCCAGCAGTGCTACAGGGGGCAACTCTGGAAACACCATATATTTT. As protein: CASSATGGNSGNTIYF.

The chain uses TRBV5-1 and TRBJ1-4; D is unclear. CDR1 and CDR2 (germline): SGHRS, YFSETQ. CDR3 length: 14 residues. V shed 1 base and J shed 4 bases, with 8 bases lying between them. The CDR3 DNA is TGCGCCAGCAGCTTGTCGCAGATTAATGAAAAACTGTTTTTT. Its protein product is CASSLSQINEKLFF.

The rearrangement uses TRBV10-3 and TRBJ2-7, with 10 bases aligning to TRBD2. The germline CDR1 and CDR2 sequences are ENHRY and SYGVKD. V lost 3 bases and J lost 2; bases outside the gene matches: 1. This CDR3 has 14 residues. The DNA for the CDR3 is TGTGCCATCAGTGACCTAGCGGGGGCCTACGAGCAGTACTTC. Translation gives CAISDLAGAYEQYF.

This clone was seen just once. The chain joins TRBV11-1 to TRBJ2-7; D is uncertain. This CDR3 contains 13 residues. Trimming removed 3 bases from V and 1 base from J, with 7 bases in between. Germline values: CDR1 SGHAT, CDR2 FQDESV (reference sequence). This CDR3 is CASSFGQSYEQYF. The CDR3, as DNA: TGTGCCAGCAGCTTTGGGCAGTCCTACGAGCAGTACTTC. The complete variable domain, with remaining parts taken from reference TRBV11-1 and TRBJ2-7, reads EAEVAQSPRYKITEKSQAVAFWCDPISGHATLYWYRQILGQGPELLVQFQDESVVDDSQLPKDRFSAERLKGVDSTLKIQPAELGDSAMYLCASSFGQSYEQYFGPGTRLTVT.

The chain is built from TRBV28 and TRBJ1-5; tentatively, D is TRBD1 (6 bases). The germline gives CDR1 MDHEN, CDR2 SYDVKM. Trimming pared 5 bases from V and 0 bases from J, leaving 20 bases between. The CDR3 runs to 18 residues. CDR3 region: CASSPAGGGIYSNQPQHF. DNA for the CDR3: TGTGCCAGCAGTCCGGCGGGAGGGGGGATTTATAGCAATCAGCCCCAGCATTTT.

This clone occurred a few times. The genes are TRBV14 and TRBJ1-3; D is perhaps TRBD1 (5 bases). The CDR3 length is 16 residues. Germline CDR1 reads SGHDN; CDR2 reads FVKESK. The V end was cut by 4 bases, the J end by 0 bases, with 13 bases between. CDR3 in amino acids: CASSPYRQPSGNTIYF. The CDR3, as DNA: TGTGCCAGCAGCCCGTACCGACAGCCCTCTGGAAACACCATATATTTT. The variable domain in full, completed from reference TRBV14 and TRBJ1-3, reads EAGVTQFPSHSVIEKGQTVTLRCDPISGHDNLYWYRRVMGKEIKFLLHFVKESKQDESGMPNNRFLAERTGGTYSTLKVQPAELEDSGVYFCASSPYRQPSGNTIYFGEGSWLTVV.